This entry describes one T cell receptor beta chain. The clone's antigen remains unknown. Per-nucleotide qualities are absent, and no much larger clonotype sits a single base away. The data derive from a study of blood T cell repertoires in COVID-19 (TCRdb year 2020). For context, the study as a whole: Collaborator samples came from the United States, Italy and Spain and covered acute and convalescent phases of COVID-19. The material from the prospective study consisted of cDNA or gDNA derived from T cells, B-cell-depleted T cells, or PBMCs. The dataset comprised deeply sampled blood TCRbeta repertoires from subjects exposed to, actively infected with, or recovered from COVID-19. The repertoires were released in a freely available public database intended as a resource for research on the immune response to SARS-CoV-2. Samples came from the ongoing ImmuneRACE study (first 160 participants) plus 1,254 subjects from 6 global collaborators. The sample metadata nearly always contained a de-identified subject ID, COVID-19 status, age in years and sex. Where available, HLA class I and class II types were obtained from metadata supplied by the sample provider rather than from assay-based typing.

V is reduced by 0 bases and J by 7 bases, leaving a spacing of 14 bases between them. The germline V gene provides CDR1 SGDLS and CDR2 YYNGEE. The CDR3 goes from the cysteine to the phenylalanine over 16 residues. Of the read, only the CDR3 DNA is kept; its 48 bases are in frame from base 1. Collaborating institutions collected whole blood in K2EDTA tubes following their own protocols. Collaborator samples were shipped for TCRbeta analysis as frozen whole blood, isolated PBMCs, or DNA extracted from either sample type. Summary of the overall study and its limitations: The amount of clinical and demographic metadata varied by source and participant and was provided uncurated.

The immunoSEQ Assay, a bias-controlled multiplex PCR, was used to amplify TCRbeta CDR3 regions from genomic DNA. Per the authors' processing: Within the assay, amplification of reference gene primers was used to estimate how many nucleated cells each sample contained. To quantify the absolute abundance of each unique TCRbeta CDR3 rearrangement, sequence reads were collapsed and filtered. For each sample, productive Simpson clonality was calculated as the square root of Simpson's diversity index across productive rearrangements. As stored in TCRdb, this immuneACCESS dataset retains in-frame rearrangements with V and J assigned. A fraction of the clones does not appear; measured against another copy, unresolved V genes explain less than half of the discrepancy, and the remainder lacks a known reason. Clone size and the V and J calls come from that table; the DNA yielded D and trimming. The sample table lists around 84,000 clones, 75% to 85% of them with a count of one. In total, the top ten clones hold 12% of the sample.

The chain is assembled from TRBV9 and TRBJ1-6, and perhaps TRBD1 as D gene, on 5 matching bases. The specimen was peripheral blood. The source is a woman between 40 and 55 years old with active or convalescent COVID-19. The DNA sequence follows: TGTGCCAGCAGCGTAGATGCCGGACAACCCAATTCACCCCTCCACTTT. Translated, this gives CASSVDAGQPNSPLHF. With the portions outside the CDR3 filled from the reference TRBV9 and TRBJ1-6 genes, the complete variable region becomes DSGVTQTPKHLITATGQRVTLRCSPRSGDLSVYWYQQSLDQGLQFLIQYYNGEERAKGNILERFSAQQFPDLHSELNLSSLELGDSALYFCASSVDAGQPNSPLHFGNGTRLTVT.